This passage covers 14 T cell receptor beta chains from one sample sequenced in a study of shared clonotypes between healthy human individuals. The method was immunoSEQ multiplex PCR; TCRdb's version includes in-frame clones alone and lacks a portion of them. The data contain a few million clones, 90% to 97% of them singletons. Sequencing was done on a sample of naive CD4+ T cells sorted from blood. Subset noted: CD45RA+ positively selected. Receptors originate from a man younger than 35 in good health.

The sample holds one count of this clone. The CDR3 bases are TGTGCCAGCAGCACCGGGACTTTGTCGTTCTACGAGCAGTACTTC. This encodes CASSTGTLSFYEQYF. V usage is TRBV5-4 and J usage is TRBJ2-7; weak D call: TRBD2 (6 bases). The CDR3 runs 15 residues. Germline values: CDR1 SGHNT, CDR2 YYREEE (reference sequence). Trimming shortened V by 4 bases and J by 3 bases, and 17 bases separated the two germline ends.

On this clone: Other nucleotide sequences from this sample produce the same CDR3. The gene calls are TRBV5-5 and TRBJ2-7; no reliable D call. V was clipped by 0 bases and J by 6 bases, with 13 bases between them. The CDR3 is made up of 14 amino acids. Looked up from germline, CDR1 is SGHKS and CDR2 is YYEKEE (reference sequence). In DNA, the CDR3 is TGTGCCAGCAGCTTGGAAGGGCAGGCTGGCGAGCAGTACTTC. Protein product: CASSLEGQAGEQYF.

In DNA, the CDR3 is TGTGCCAGCAGCTTCGGGCAGGGAGGAAGAGATACGCAGTATTTT. It translates to CASSFGQGGRDTQYF. V and J are TRBV7-9 and TRBJ2-3; possible D gene TRBD2, 6 bases. Per the germline V gene, CDR1 is SEHNR and CDR2 is FQNEAQ (reference sequence). The CDR3 has 15 residues. The ends were cut back, 3 bases at V and 5 bases at J, with 15 bases in the middle.

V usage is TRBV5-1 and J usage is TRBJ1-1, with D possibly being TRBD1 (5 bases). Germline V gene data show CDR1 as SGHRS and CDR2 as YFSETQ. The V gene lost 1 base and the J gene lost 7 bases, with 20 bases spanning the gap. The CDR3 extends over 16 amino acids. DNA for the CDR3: TGCGCCAGCAGCTTGTCTACGAGCGGGCCAGGGCATGAAGCTTTCTTT. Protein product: CASSLSTSGPGHEAFF.

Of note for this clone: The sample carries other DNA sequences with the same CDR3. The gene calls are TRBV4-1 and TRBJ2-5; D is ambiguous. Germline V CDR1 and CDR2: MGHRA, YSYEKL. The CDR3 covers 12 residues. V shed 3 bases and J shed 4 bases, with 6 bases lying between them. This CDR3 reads CASSQPLETQYF. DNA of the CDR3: TGCGCCAGCAGCCAGCCCTTAGAGACCCAGTACTTC.

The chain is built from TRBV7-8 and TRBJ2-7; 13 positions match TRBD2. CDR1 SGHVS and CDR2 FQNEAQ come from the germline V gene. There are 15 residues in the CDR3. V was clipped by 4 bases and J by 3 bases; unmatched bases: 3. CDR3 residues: CASSSGLAGHYEQYF. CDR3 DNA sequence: TGTGCCAGCAGCTCGGGACTAGCGGGACACTACGAGCAGTACTTC.

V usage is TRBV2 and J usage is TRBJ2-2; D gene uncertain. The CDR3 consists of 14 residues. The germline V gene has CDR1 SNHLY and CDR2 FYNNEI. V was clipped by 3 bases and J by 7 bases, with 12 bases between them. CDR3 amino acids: CASSDLGLGGELFF. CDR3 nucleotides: TGTGCCAGCAGTGATCTGGGGTTGGGCGGGGAGCTGTTTTTT. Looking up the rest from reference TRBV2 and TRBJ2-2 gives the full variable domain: EPEVTQTPSHQVTQMGQEVILRCVPISNHLYFYWYRQILGQKVEFLVSFYNNEISEKSEIFDDQFSVERPDGSNFTLKIRSTKLEDSAMYFCASSDLGLGGELFFGEGSRLTVL.

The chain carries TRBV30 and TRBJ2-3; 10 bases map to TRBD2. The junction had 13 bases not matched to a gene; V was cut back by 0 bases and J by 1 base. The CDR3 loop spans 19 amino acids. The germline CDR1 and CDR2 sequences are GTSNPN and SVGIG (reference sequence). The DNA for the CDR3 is TGTGCCTGGAGTGTACTTAGAACTAGCGGGACCCTGGGCACAGATACGCAGTATTTT. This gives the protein CAWSVLRTSGTLGTDTQYF.

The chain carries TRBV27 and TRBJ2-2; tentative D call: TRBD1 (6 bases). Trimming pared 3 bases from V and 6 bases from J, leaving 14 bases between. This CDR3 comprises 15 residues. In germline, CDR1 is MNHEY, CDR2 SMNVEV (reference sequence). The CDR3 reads CASSLGTGLAGELFF. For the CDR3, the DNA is TGTGCCAGCAGTTTGGGAACAGGGTTGGCCGGGGAGCTGTTTTTT.

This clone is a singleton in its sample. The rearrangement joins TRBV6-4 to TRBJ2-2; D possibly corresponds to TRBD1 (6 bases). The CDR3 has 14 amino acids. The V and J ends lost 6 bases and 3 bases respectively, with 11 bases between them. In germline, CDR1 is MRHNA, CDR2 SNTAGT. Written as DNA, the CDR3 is TGTGCCAGCAGCGAACAGGGATACACCGGGGAGCTGTTTTTT. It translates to CASSEQGYTGELFF.

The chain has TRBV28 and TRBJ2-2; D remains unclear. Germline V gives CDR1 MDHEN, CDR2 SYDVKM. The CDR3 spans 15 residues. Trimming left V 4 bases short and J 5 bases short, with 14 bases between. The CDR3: CASSSAGLGTGELFF. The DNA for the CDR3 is TGTGCCAGCAGTTCGGCCGGCCTAGGGACCGGGGAGCTGTTTTTT.

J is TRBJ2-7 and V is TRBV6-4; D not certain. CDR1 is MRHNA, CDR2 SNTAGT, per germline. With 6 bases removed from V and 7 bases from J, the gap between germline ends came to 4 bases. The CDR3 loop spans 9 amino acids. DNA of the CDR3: TGTGCCAGCAGGGATGAGCAGTACTTC. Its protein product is CASRDEQYF.

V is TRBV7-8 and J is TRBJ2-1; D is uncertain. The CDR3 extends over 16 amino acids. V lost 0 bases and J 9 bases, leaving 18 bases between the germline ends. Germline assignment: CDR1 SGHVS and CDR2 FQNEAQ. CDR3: CASSLAQWKISSEQFF. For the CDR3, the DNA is TGTGCCAGCAGCTTAGCCCAGTGGAAGATTAGCAGTGAGCAGTTCTTC. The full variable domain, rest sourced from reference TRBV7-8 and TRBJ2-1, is GAGVSQSPRYKVAKRGQDVALRCDPISGHVSLFWYQQALGQGPEFLTYFQNEAQLDKSGLPSDRFFAERPEGSVSTLKIQRTQQEDSAVYLCASSLAQWKISSEQFFGPGTRLTVL.

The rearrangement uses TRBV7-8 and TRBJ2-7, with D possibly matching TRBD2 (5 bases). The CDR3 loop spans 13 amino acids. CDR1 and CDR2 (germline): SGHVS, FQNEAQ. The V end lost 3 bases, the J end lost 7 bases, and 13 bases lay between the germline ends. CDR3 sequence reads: CASSLMAGIEQYF. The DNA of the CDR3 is TGTGCCAGCAGCTTGATGGCCGGGATAGAGCAGTACTTC.